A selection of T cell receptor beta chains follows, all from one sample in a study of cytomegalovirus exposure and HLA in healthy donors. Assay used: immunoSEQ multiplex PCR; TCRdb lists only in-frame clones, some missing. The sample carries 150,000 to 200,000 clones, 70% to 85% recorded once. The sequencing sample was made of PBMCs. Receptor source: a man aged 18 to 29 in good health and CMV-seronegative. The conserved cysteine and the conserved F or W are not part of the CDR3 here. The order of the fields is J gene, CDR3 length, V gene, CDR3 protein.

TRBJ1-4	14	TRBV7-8	ASSLAPGQVNEKLF
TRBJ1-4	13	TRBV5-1	ASNPQGAQGEKLF
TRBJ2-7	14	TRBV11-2	ASSQRSGTGGYEQY
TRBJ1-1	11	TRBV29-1	SVEDDRNTEAF
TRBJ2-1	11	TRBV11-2	ASSSSLRNEQF
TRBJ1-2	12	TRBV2	ASSGDRGNYGYT
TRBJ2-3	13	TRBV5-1	ASSPNSGNTDTQY
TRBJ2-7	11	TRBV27	ASSRGRVNEQY
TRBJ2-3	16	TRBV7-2	ASSQRPPGGGVADTQY
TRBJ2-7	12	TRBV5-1	ASSLGTGPYEQY
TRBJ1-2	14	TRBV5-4	ASSLKQARTNYGYT
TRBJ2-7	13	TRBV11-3	ASSFELAGIFEQY
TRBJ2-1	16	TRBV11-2	ASSLDLSGYDSYNEQF
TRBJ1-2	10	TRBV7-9	ASSLTADGYT
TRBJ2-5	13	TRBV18	ASSPDTISGETQY
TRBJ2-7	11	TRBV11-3	ASAPASLYEQY
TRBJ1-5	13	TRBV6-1	ASSEITVSNQPQH
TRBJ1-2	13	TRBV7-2	ASSPIREAALGYT
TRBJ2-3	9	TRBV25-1	AAARTDTQY
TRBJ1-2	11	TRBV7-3	ASSRDSNYGYT
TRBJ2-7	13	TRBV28	ASSHGLAGNYEQY
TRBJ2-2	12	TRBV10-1	ASSGGINSGELF
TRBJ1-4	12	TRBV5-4	ASSTGQSNEKLF
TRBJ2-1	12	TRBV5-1	ASSLAGDYNEQF
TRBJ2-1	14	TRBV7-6	ASSDTSGGARNEQF
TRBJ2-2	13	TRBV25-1	ASSEYRAGGGELF
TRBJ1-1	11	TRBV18	ASSPPVNTEAF
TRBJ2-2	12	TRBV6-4	ASRLAGDTGELF
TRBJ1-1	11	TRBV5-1	ASRASWWGGAF
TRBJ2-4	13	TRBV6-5	ASSAGLLAKNIQY